This T cell receptor (beta chain) was found in a study of shared clonotypes between healthy human individuals (dated by TCRdb to 2018 to 2021). Background for the entire study: A couple of women and a few men aged 18 to 49 years were included in the cohort. To increase sequencing depth and limit assay-specific biases, TCR repertoire library preparation and sequencing were carried out by different laboratories using diverse techniques. Between about 0.8 and 9 billion PBMCs per donor were obtained by leukapheresis. Per donor, three plates each were used for CD4 naive and CD4 memory, two for CD8 naive, and one for CD8 memory. To estimate repertoire size and how much clonotype sharing occurs between individuals, the study deeply sequenced the blood TCR repertoires of 4 to 6 healthy adults. Overall study outcomes, separate from this receptor: Sampling was restricted to blood, and TCR repertoires in tissue are likely to differ from TCR repertoires in blood. Higher generation probabilities were observed for clonotypes shared by all four sorted-subset donors than for non-shared clonotypes. Rarefaction of sorted-subset datasets indicated incomplete sequencing despite the large sequencing depth. Naive subsets generally had larger estimated clonotype richness than memory subsets did. Across several donors, approximately 5% of naive CD4, 3.5% of naive CD8, 2% to 2.5% of memory CD4, and approximately 0.4% of memory CD8 clonotypes were shared. Because the study included only a small number of donors, the genetic and exposure-history diversity represented was limited. Based on pairwise subsampling, the degree of clonotype sharing among donors was expected to be affected by sequencing depth.

TCR CDR3 regions were amplified from genomic DNA by multiplex PCR using the deep immunoSEQ assay. Extracted genomic DNA from each cell subset was distributed evenly across all wells of several immunoSEQ 96-well plates, and each plate was treated as a replicate. Each replicate PCR for sorted subsets received approximately 220 ng genomic DNA, equal to tens of thousands of T cell genomes. Purified libraries were measured with a Qubit 3.0 fluorometer, size-checked on a Bioanalyzer 2100, and measured again with the KAPA Library Quantification kit. Each immunoSEQ 96-well plate was sequenced on its own single-read 150-cycle Illumina NextSeq 550 flow cell. On the authors' methods: The immunoSEQ output contained only junctional sequences without quality scores, so filtering could not match that applied to full-length reads. Sequences were annotated with PyIR, a Python wrapper for IgBLAST v1.9, using IMGT germline references to assign V/J genes and CDR3. Reads with weak V/J assignments (E-value above 1e-6), missing CDR3, stop codons, out-of-frame junctions, or ambiguous translated residues were removed. A V3J clonotype was defined by an identical inferred V gene, J gene, and CDR3 amino acid sequence. To compute the percentage overlap between repertoires, the number of shared unique clonotypes was divided by the size of the smaller repertoire. RTK rarefaction, the Chao1 estimator, and Recon v2.1 estimates of unobserved clonotypes were used to assess repertoire richness. Generation probabilities for all TCRbeta clonotypes obtained by the gDNA method from four donors were computed using OLGA. Drawn from immuneACCESS, this table holds only the in-frame rearrangements with V and J called that TCRdb kept. Clones are partly lost; checked studies trace under half to an unresolved V gene and leave the rest unexplained. V, J and clone size are those of that table, while D and trimming were read from the DNA. The table for this sample lists 190,000 or so clones; approximately 61% of them were counted only once. Of the sample, about 10% falls within the top ten clones.

From the cysteine through the phenylalanine, the CDR3 covers 15 amino acids. Kept here is only the CDR3 DNA, which spans 45 bases and is read in frame from base 1. Donors were healthy HIV-negative adults with no recently reported acute infections or vaccinations. All donors were Caucasian adults living in Nashville, Tennessee, USA. CD4+ T cells were enriched by magnetic negative selection, after which naive cells were positively selected on CD45RA and the negative fraction was taken as the memory subset. Blood was collected by leukapheresis, and PBMCs were isolated by Ficoll-Histopaque density gradient centrifugation and then cryopreserved in liquid nitrogen vapor phase. Analytical flow cytometry was used to check the purity and quantity of every magnetically sorted T cell population. Genomic DNA was isolated from each sorted fraction and quantified by UV absorbance on a Nanodrop 2000c. A single count supports this clone. The specificity of this receptor is unknown. Base qualities were left out, and no much larger clone turns up one base away.

Sequenced material: memory CD4+ T cells sorted from blood. The meaning of the sample's cell subset or site label: CD45RA-negative fraction. This sequence uses TRBV21-1 and TRBJ2-5; TRBD1 is the table's D call and was not checked against the DNA. TRBV21-1 corresponds to a pseudogene. This sequence was found in a man aged 25-45 years in good health. CDR3 loop: CASSSQSGTVETQYF. At the DNA level, the sequence is TGTGCCAGCAGCAGCCAATCCGGGACAGTAGAGACCCAGTACTTC.